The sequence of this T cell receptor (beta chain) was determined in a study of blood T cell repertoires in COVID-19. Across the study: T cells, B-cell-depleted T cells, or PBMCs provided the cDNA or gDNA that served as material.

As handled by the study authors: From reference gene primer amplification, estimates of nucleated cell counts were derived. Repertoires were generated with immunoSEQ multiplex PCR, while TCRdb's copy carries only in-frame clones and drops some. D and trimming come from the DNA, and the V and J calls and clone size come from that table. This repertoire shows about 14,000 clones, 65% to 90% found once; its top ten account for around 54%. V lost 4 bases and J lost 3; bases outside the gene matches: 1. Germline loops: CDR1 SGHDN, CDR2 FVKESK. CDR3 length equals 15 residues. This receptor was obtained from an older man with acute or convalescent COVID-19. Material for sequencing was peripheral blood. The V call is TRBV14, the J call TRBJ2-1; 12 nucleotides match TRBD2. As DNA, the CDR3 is TGTGCCAGCAGCCCGGGACTAGCGGGCTACAATGAGCAGTTCTTC. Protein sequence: CASSPGLAGYNEQFF.